A selection of T cell receptor beta chains follows, all from one sample in a study of blood T cells in healthy people across ages. TCRdb fed the 5' RACE reads into MiXCR, producing one record per CDR3 protein. Here the sample spans some 1.1 million distinct CDR3 sequences, approximately 38% being singletons. The specimen was blood. These receptors came from a man aged 18 to 29 in good health. The CDR3 runs from the conserved cysteine through the conserved F or W. Fields, in order: J gene, clone size, V gene, D gene, CDR3 protein. D genes are given only for firm matches. Clone size is stated in some rows and not others, as once, few, many or a class when expanded.

J: TRBJ2-5; size: few; V: TRBV2; D: .; CDR3: CASNSRAGETQYF
J: TRBJ1-5; size: once; V: TRBV15; D: .; CDR3: CATSLRGQGQPQHF
J: TRBJ1-6; size: .; V: TRBV4-2; D: .; CDR3: CASSQPRESYNSPLHF
J: TRBJ2-3; size: .; V: TRBV27; D: TRBD2; CDR3: CASSPGTSGGPNTDTQYF
J: TRBJ1-1; size: .; V: TRBV19; D: .; CDR3: CASSDDANTEAFF
J: TRBJ2-3; size: .; V: TRBV4-1; D: TRBD2; CDR3: CASSQVLALAGDTQYF
J: TRBJ1-5; size: .; V: TRBV12-3/TRBV12-4; D: .; CDR3: CASSFGADNQPQHF
J: TRBJ2-7; size: few; V: TRBV6-6; D: TRBD2; CDR3: CASSYSLRGVTGDEQYF
J: TRBJ1-1; size: few; V: TRBV3-1; D: .; CDR3: CASGPMNTEAFF
J: TRBJ1-2; size: few; V: TRBV4-1; D: .; CDR3: CASSQARGYTF
J: TRBJ1-5; size: once; V: TRBV6-5; D: TRBD1; CDR3: CASRPTDRGYDQPQHF
J: TRBJ1-1; size: .; V: TRBV3-1; D: TRBD1; CDR3: CASSQGDRGGTEAFF
J: TRBJ2-7; size: .; V: TRBV6-2/TRBV6-3; D: .; CDR3: CASRKSEYEQYF
J: TRBJ2-1; size: .; V: TRBV5-1; D: TRBD1; CDR3: CASSSVPTGGEHKSEQLF
J: TRBJ2-7; size: .; V: TRBV4-3; D: TRBD1; CDR3: CASSQDLGQFDEQYF